This TCR beta chain was obtained from a study of human T cells and chemical hapten exposure. The sample's time point: pre-sensitization, week 0. Treatment specified: therapeutic diphenylcyclopropenone sensitization with weekly scalp DPC. One entry per CDR3 protein, called by TCRdb with MiXCR from the RACE reads. The profile shows 150,000 to 200,000 distinct CDR3 sequences, 25% to 30% of them singletons. The sequence was obtained from a woman in her 30s with alopecia areata. Some clones in this sample may be carry-over from other donors' samples. The sample was whole blood, taken in connection with sensitization to the hapten diphenylcyclopropenone (DPC).

CDR3 DNA: TGCGCCAGCAGCTTAGACAGGACCGCCGCGTATGGCTACACCTTC. Translated, it gives CASSLDRTAAYGYTF. The chain has TRBV5-1 and TRBJ1-2; tentatively, D is TRBD1 (6 bases). This CDR3 contains 15 residues. Germline loops: CDR1 SGHRS, CDR2 YFSETQ. Trimming took 2 bases from V and 5 from J, leaving 16 bases between them.